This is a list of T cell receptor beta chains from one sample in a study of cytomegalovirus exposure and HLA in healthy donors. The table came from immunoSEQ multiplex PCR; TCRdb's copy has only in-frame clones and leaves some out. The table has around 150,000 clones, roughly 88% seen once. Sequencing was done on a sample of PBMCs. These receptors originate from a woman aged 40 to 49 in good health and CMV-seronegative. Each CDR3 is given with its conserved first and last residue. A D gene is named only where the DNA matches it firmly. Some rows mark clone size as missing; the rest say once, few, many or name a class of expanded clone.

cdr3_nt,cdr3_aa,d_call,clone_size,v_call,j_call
TGCGCCAGCAGCCAAGATGCCTCTAGCTCCTACAATGAGCAGTTCTTC,CASSQDASSSYNEQFF,-,-,TRBV7-9,TRBJ2-1
TGCGCCAGCAGCTTGGTGTCGAGCGGGAGTTACGAGCAGTACTTC,CASSLVSSGSYEQYF,TRBD2,-,TRBV5-1,TRBJ2-7
TGCGCCAGCAGCGTGGACAGGGCTGGAACTAATGAAAAACTGTTTTTT,CASSVDRAGTNEKLFF,TRBD1,once,TRBV5-1,TRBJ1-4
TGTGCCAGCGGACTAGACTGGAGCGCCGGGGAGCTGTTTTTT,CASGLDWSAGELFF,TRBD2,-,TRBV27,TRBJ2-2
TGTGCCAGCTTGGCTACTAGCGGGAGGAGAAAAAACATTCAGTACTTC,CASLATSGRRKNIQYF,TRBD2,-,TRBV2,TRBJ2-4
TGCAGCGCCGGGGGGGGCGGCGCCAACACCGGGGAGCTGTTTTTT,CSAGGGGANTGELFF,TRBD2,-,TRBV29-1,TRBJ2-2
TGTGCCAGCAGTGACACAGCGTCGGGGGGCTACACCTTC,CASSDTASGGYTF,-,-,TRBV25-1,TRBJ1-2
TGTGCCAGTGGGAACAGGGGGCGCCCAGATACGCAGTATTTT,CASGNRGRPDTQYF,TRBD1,once,TRBV19,TRBJ2-3
TGTGCCAGTAGTATCCGGGACAGGGAAAGGAGATTGACTGAAGCTTTCTTT,CASSIRDRERRLTEAFF,TRBD1,-,TRBV19,TRBJ1-1
TGTGCCAGCAGCTTGGGAATGGGTCGGGACGAGCAGTACTTC,CASSLGMGRDEQYF,-,-,TRBV5-6,TRBJ2-7
TGTGCCAGCAGGCGGACAGGGAATCCCTACGAGCAGTACTTC,CASRRTGNPYEQYF,TRBD1,-,TRBV6-1,TRBJ2-7